These 17 T cell receptor beta chains were sequenced from one sample in a study of shared clonotypes between healthy human individuals. TCRdb's table, derived via immunoSEQ multiplex PCR, lists solely in-frame clones and lacks some. The data contain about 1 million clones, approximately 70% of them singletons. Material: memory CD4+ T cells sorted from blood. Regarding subset: CD45RA-negative fraction. These TCRs come from a man aged 18 to 29 in good health.

V usage is TRBV7-8 and J usage is TRBJ2-5; D perhaps matches TRBD2 (5 bases). Per the germline V gene, CDR1 is SGHVS and CDR2 is FQNEAQ. This CDR3 is built from 14 residues. Deletions cut 2 bases from V and 5 bases from J, with 12 bases between. The CDR3 DNA reads as TGTGCCAGCAGCTTACCTGCGGGCATGGAGACCCAGTACTTC. It is translated as CASSLPAGMETQYF.

The rearrangement links TRBV5-1 to TRBJ2-1; TRBD2 matches at 9 bases. CDR1 and CDR2 (germline): SGHRS, YFSETQ. This CDR3 has 14 residues. V shed 2 bases, J shed 5 bases, and the junction held 2 bases outside the gene matches. CDR3 nucleotides: TGCGCCAGCAGCTTTGGGACTAGCAACAATGAGCAGTTCTTC. Its translation: CASSFGTSNNEQFF.

The rearrangement joins TRBV7-6 to TRBJ2-2; D is possibly TRBD2 (6 bases). The germline V gene encodes CDR1 SGHVS and CDR2 FNYEAQ. V lost 0 bases to trimming and J lost 1 base, with 9 bases between them. The CDR3 consists of 16 residues. The CDR3 here is CASSLAGGVNTGELFF. The CDR3 DNA is TGTGCCAGCAGCTTAGCGGGAGGTGTGAACACCGGGGAGCTGTTTTTT.

This rearrangement joins TRBV23-1 to TRBJ2-1, with D tentatively TRBD1 (6 bases). TRBV23-1 is designated an ORF whose function remains uncertain. The CDR3 is 18 residues long. V was pared by 2 bases and J by 8 bases, with 25 bases between. The CDR3, as DNA: TGCGCCAGCAGTCAACGACGGGTTTTACAGGGAAACTCGTATGAGCAGTTCTTC. This gives the protein CASSQRRVLQGNSYEQFF.

This chain links TRBV5-8 with TRBJ1-3; D unclear. CDR1 is SGHTS, CDR2 YDEGEE, per germline. V was clipped by 6 bases and J by 7 bases, with 11 bases between them. The CDR3 contains 12 residues. CDR3 nucleotides: TGTGCCAGCAACCTCTACCGGAACACCATATATTTT. Translating it yields CASNLYRNTIYF.

The genes are TRBV2 and TRBJ1-5; D uncertain. Germline CDR1 SNHLY, CDR2 FYNNEI. Between the trimmed V and J ends, which lost 6 bases and 1 base, there was a span of 7 bases. The CDR3 covers 13 residues. The CDR3 DNA sequence: TGTGCCAGCAGGGGGATAAGCAATCAGCCCCAGCATTTT. Protein product: CASRGISNQPQHF.

The chain carries TRBV6-5 and TRBJ2-7; D is undetermined. There are 11 residues in the CDR3. CDR1 and CDR2 from the germline V gene are MNHEY and SVGAGI. Deletions cut 6 bases from V and 0 bases from J, with 3 bases between. The CDR3 sequence: CASRNSYEQYF. The CDR3 DNA follows: TGTGCCAGCAGAAACTCCTACGAGCAGTACTTC.

The V and J genes are TRBV6-6 and TRBJ2-3; D is perhaps TRBD1 or TRBD2 (6 bases each). Trimming cost V 7 bases and J 8 bases, with 10 bases left between them. Germline V gene sequence: CDR1 MNHNY, CDR2 SVGAGI (reference sequence). CDR3 length: 11 residues. CDR3 coding DNA: TGTGCCAGCACCGAGGGGGGTACGCAGTATTTT. Residues: CASTEGGTQYF.

On this clone itself: It may be a read error: a sequence one base away is much more abundant. This chain uses TRBV14 with TRBJ2-7; no reliable D call. CDR1 and CDR2 from the germline V gene are SGHDN and FVKESK. The length of the CDR3 is 11 residues. V shed 1 base and J shed 2 bases, with 0 bases lying between them. The CDR3 region is CASSQAYEQYF. The DNA of the CDR3 is TGTGCCAGCAGCCAAGCCTACGAGCAGTACTTC.

The gene calls are TRBV28 and TRBJ2-5, with 9 bases aligning to TRBD1. Germline CDR1 MDHEN, CDR2 SYDVKM. V gave up 5 bases and J gave up 3 bases; unmatched junction bases: 10. The CDR3 has 16 residues. The CDR3 bases are TGTGCCAGCAGTGGGCGCATAGGGACAGGGAAAGAGACCCAGTACTTC. Its protein product is CASSGRIGTGKETQYF. Complete variable domain (other parts from reference TRBV28 and TRBJ2-5): DVKVTQSSRYLVKRTGEKVFLECVQDMDHENMFWYRQDPGLGLRLIYFSYDVKMKEKGDIPEGYSVSREKKERFSLILESASTNQTSMYLCASSGRIGTGKETQYFGPGTRLLVL.

The chain joins TRBV6-5 to TRBJ1-5; the match to TRBD1 covers 7 bases. The CDR3 has 13 amino acids. Germline V gene sequence: CDR1 MNHEY, CDR2 SVGAGI. V lost 5 bases, J lost 7 bases, and 5 bases stayed unmatched. CDR3 coding DNA: TGTGCCAGCAGTCAGACAGGGTGGCAGCCCCAGCATTTT. Translation gives CASSQTGWQPQHF.

The chain couples TRBV27 to TRBJ1-2; possible D gene TRBD1, 5 bases. CDR1 is MNHEY and CDR2 is SMNVEV in the germline V gene (reference sequence). The CDR3 spans 13 residues. Trimming cost V 4 bases and J 8 bases, with 14 bases left between them. CDR3 sequence reads: CASSSGPSGGYTF. The CDR3 coding sequence is TGTGCCAGCAGTTCGGGACCCTCTGGGGGCTACACCTTC.

The gene calls are TRBV5-1 and TRBJ2-5, with D possibly called TRBD1 or TRBD2 (5 bases each). This CDR3 contains 13 residues. Germline loops: CDR1 SGHRS, CDR2 YFSETQ. The CDR3 sequence is CASYGFGGETQYF. The CDR3 DNA reads TGCGCGTCCTACGGGTTTGGGGGAGAGACCCAGTACTTC. The full variable domain, in which reference TRBV5-1 and TRBJ2-5 provide the parts outside the CDR3, is KAGVTQTPRYLIKTRGQQVTLSCSPISGHRSVSWYQQTPGQGLQFLFEYFSETQRNKGNFPGRFSGRQFSNSRSEMNVSTLELGDSALYLCASYGFGGETQYFGPGTRLLVL.

The J gene is TRBJ2-7, the V gene TRBV7-9, with D perhaps given as TRBD1 or TRBD2 (5 bases each). Trimming shortened V by 3 bases and J by 7 bases, and 16 bases separated the two germline ends. The CDR3 runs 14 residues. Per germline, CDR1 SEHNR and CDR2 FQNEAQ (reference sequence). The CDR3 region is CASSFGANYREQYF. The CDR3 coding sequence is TGTGCCAGCAGCTTCGGGGCCAACTACAGAGAGCAGTACTTC.

This clone was counted only a few times. This chain joins TRBV5-4 and TRBJ2-5; TRBD1 or TRBD2 may be the D gene (5 bases each). Per the germline V gene, CDR1 is SGHNT and CDR2 is YYREEE (reference sequence). Trimming stripped 0 bases from V and 4 bases from J, with 16 bases between. The CDR3 length is 16 residues. CDR3 DNA sequence: TGTGCCAGCAGCTTGGCCATCTCTAAGAGGGGAGAGACCCAGTACTTC. This gives the protein CASSLAISKRGETQYF.

This chain links TRBV7-2 with TRBJ2-7, with D hard to call. The CDR3 length is 14 residues. Trimming took 1 base from V and 6 from J, leaving 13 bases between them. Germline V gene data show CDR1 as SGHTA and CDR2 as FQGNSA. The CDR3 DNA sequence: TGTGCCAGCAGCTTAGGGGGTCTCGGGCTCGAGCAGTACTTC. Translated: CASSLGGLGLEQYF.

This clone was seen once. The genes are TRBV5-6 and TRBJ1-4, with D possibly TRBD1 on 5 matching bases. Germline lookup yields CDR1 SGHDT and CDR2 YYEEEE. The CDR3 consists of 16 residues. Trimming left V 1 base short and J 3 bases short, with 13 bases between. The CDR3: CASSLKSGTSNEKLFF. CDR3 bases: TGTGCCAGCAGCTTGAAGTCAGGGACTTCTAATGAAAAACTGTTTTTT.